Below, 2 T cell receptor beta chains from the same sample are listed, as sequenced in a study of T-cell reconstitution after alpha-beta-depleted transplantation in children. The authors prepared the TCRbeta library with unique molecular identifiers. TCRdb itself ran the PCR reads through MiXCR, one entry per CDR3 protein. The sample has about 74,000 distinct CDR3 sequences; roughly an eighth are singletons. The sequenced sample was PBMCs, mostly from graft donor cells, obtained 180 days after TCRalphabeta/CD19-depleted stem cell transplant. These receptors were collected from a male patient aged 2 to 9 who had a stem cell transplant for acute lymphoblastic leukemia, so the T cells may come from the graft donor.

This clonotype was counted between two and nine times. The rearrangement links TRBV5-1 to TRBJ1-2; tentative D call: TRBD1 (5 bases). Trimming stripped 1 base from V and 4 bases from J, with 11 bases between. The CDR3 has 14 residues. Germline V gives CDR1 SGHRS, CDR2 YFSETQ. The CDR3 loop is CASSLRTPLYGYTF. CDR3 in DNA: TGCGCCAGCAGCTTGCGGACACCTCTCTATGGCTACACCTTC.

This clonotype was recorded many times. The chain recombines TRBV27 with TRBJ2-3; 12 bases map to TRBD2. The CDR3 spans 17 residues. Germline V gene sequence: CDR1 MNHEY, CDR2 SMNVEV (reference sequence). J gave up 5 bases and V 1 base, and 7 bases lay outside the gene matches. The CDR3 is CASSLFGLAGPKDTQYF. CDR3 bases: TGTGCCAGCAGTTTATTTGGACTAGCGGGACCGAAAGATACGCAGTATTTT.